Below, 5 T cell receptor beta chains from the same sample are listed, as sequenced in a study of human T cells and chemical hapten exposure. Time point denoted: pre-sensitization, week 0. Treatment specified: therapeutic diphenylcyclopropenone sensitization with weekly scalp DPC. Each CDR3 protein is one row after TCRdb ran MiXCR on the RACE reads. The sample yields over 300,000 distinct CDR3 sequences, roughly 5% seen once. The sample here was whole blood, taken in connection with sensitization to the hapten diphenylcyclopropenone (DPC). The receptors originated from a woman in her 50s with alopecia areata. Some clones in this sample may be carry-over from other donors' samples.

This clonotype has at least ten counts. V usage is TRBV9 and J usage is TRBJ2-5; 7 bases fit TRBD2. V gave up 2 bases and J gave up 1 base; unmatched junction bases: 2. In germline, CDR1 is SGDLS, CDR2 YYNGEE. The CDR3 totals 14 residues. CDR3 sequence: CASSVSGVQETQYF. CDR3 nucleotide sequence: TGTGCCAGCAGCGTGAGCGGGGTCCAAGAGACCCAGTACTTC.

This clonotype showed up many times. The chain has TRBV7-2 and TRBJ1-1; D gene uncertain. The CDR3 has 14 amino acids. Germline-derived CDR1 and CDR2 are SGHTA and FQGNSA. V lost 4 bases to trimming and J lost 0 bases, with 9 bases between them. The CDR3 is CASSWALMNTEAFF. Here the CDR3 DNA reads TGTGCCAGCAGCTGGGCCCTCATGAACACTGAAGCTTTCTTT. The whole variable domain, remainder taken from reference TRBV7-2 and TRBJ1-1, is GAGVSQSPSNKVTEKGKDVELRCDPISGHTALYWYRQSLGQGLEFLIYFQGNSAPDKSGLPSDRFSAERTGGSVSTLTIQRTQQEDSAVYLCASSWALMNTEAFFGQGTRLTVV.

This clonotype was observed a handful of times. The rearrangement links TRBV10-1 to TRBJ2-7; 9 nucleotides match TRBD1. The CDR3 consists of 14 residues. Per germline, CDR1 WNHNN and CDR2 SYGVQD (reference sequence). J gave up 6 bases and V 2 bases, and 5 bases lay outside the gene matches. CDR3 sequence: CASSEGTGTAEQYF. Here the CDR3 DNA reads TGCGCCAGCAGTGAGGGGACAGGGACGGCCGAGCAGTACTTC.

The V call is TRBV6-2 or TRBV6-3, the J call TRBJ2-4, with 11 positions matching TRBD2. CDR1 is MNHEY, CDR2 SVGEGT, per germline. The V and J ends lost 5 bases and 9 bases, in that order; junction bases with no gene match: 9. The CDR3 runs to 15 residues. The CDR3 bases are TGTGCCAGCAGTCGGACTAGCGGGTCCATGGGCATTCAGTACTTC. This gives the protein CASSRTSGSMGIQYF.

This clonotype was seen ten or more times. The rearrangement links TRBV27 to TRBJ1-1; TRBD1 is a possible D gene (5 bases). Germline V gene data show CDR1 as MNHEY and CDR2 as SMNVEV (reference sequence). The CDR3 is made up of 15 amino acids. The V end lost 2 bases, the J end lost 5 bases, and 15 bases lay between the germline ends. The CDR3 loop is CASSLVGGGGTEAFF. In DNA form, the CDR3 reads TGTGCCAGCAGTTTAGTCGGGGGAGGCGGGACTGAAGCTTTCTTT.